This passage covers 17 T cell receptor beta chains from one sample sequenced in a study of blood T cell repertoires in COVID-19. The assay was immunoSEQ multiplex PCR, and TCRdb's table has in-frame clones only and misses some. The table has roughly 90,000 clones, approximately 86% seen once. Sequenced sample: peripheral blood. The receptor set was obtained from an elderly woman with COVID-19, enrolled during active disease.

V usage is TRBV5-4 and J usage is TRBJ2-3; perhaps TRBD2 as D (7 bases). The CDR3 is 15 residues long. Per germline, CDR1 SGHNT and CDR2 YYREEE (reference sequence). Between the trimmed V and J ends, which lost 6 bases and 6 bases, there was a span of 20 bases. The CDR3 protein is CASTRGAFGMDTQYF. CDR3 nucleotide sequence: TGTGCCAGCACCCGGGGGGCTTTTGGAATGGATACGCAGTATTTT.

V gene TRBV29-1 combines with J gene TRBJ2-5; maybe TRBD1 (6 bases). V was pared by 5 bases and J by 4 bases, with 23 bases between. CDR1 is SQVTM, CDR2 ANQGSEA, per germline. This CDR3 region has 16 residues. The DNA of the CDR3 is TGCAGCGTTTTTATGCCGGGACCCAGGGGTGGAGAGACCCAGTACTTC. Its protein product is CSVFMPGPRGGETQYF.

A single count supports this clone. The J gene is TRBJ2-1, the V gene TRBV2; the match to TRBD2 covers 10 bases. This CDR3 contains 16 residues. Trimming removed 4 bases from V and 4 bases from J; junction bases left unmatched: 7. CDR1 and CDR2 from the germline V gene are SNHLY and FYNNEI. DNA of the CDR3: TGTGCCAGCAGTGGTAGCGGGGGGCCTTTTTACAATGAGCAGTTCTTC. Protein product: CASSGSGGPFYNEQFF.

The chain has TRBV13 and TRBJ2-3; 7 bases match TRBD2. The J segment lost 1 base and the V segment lost 5 bases, leaving 9 bases of the junction unmatched. Germline CDR1 and CDR2: PRHDT and FYEKMQ (reference sequence). The CDR3 is made up of 16 amino acids. The CDR3 nucleotides are TGTGCCAGCAGCCCCCCCGGGGGGTTGGGCACAGATACGCAGTATTTT. Residues: CASSPPGGLGTDTQYF.

The chain couples TRBV30 to TRBJ2-7; TRBD1 might be the D (5 bases). Germline CDR1 reads GTSNPN; CDR2 reads SVGIG (reference sequence). The CDR3 has 12 amino acids. Trimming removed 3 bases from V and 4 bases from J, with 10 bases in between. The CDR3 is CAWRGQYYEQYF. The CDR3 DNA is TGTGCCTGGAGAGGACAATATTACGAGCAGTACTTC.

The genes are TRBV30 and TRBJ1-6; D is perhaps TRBD1 (5 bases). V dropped 4 bases and J dropped 6 bases, with 13 bases sitting between them. The CDR3 length is 14 residues. CDR1 and CDR2 (germline): GTSNPN, SVGIG (reference sequence). CDR3 region: CAWKPGIVNSPLHF. CDR3 in DNA: TGTGCCTGGAAGCCAGGGATAGTTAATTCACCCCTCCACTTT. Full variable domain (outside the CDR3, taken from reference TRBV30 and TRBJ1-6): SQTIHQWPATLVQPVGSPLSLECTVEGTSNPNLYWYRQAAGRGLQLLFYSVGIGQISSEVPQNLSASRPQDRQFILSSKKLLLSDSGFYLCAWKPGIVNSPLHFGNGTRLTVT.

Of note for this clone: Other DNA sequences in the same sample also yield this CDR3. The chain links TRBV7-3 to TRBJ1-1; D is undetermined. CDR1 is SGHTA and CDR2 is FQGTGA in the germline V gene. Trimming took off 5 bases at V and 0 bases at J, with 7 bases between the two ends. This CDR3 is built from 13 residues. CDR3 coding DNA: TGTGCCAGCAGCCGAGGGTTGAACACTGAAGCTTTCTTT. Encoded protein: CASSRGLNTEAFF.

The V gene is TRBV6-5, the J gene TRBJ2-5, with TRBD2 identical over 8 bases. Germline V gene sequence: CDR1 MNHEY, CDR2 SVGAGI. The trim removed 2 bases at V and 4 bases at J, leaving 3 bases unmatched. The CDR3 has 14 residues. In nucleotides, the CDR3 is TGTGCCAGCAGTTACGGACTAGCTGGAGAGACCCAGTACTTC. This translates into CASSYGLAGETQYF.

The chain recombines TRBV7-2 with TRBJ2-3, with 9 bases aligning to TRBD2. Germline assignment: CDR1 SGHTA and CDR2 FQGNSA. CDR3 length: 16 amino acids. V shed 1 base and J 5 bases; nucleotides not matched to a gene: 7. CDR3 protein: CASSLEMRGGRDTQYF. The CDR3 nucleotides are TGTGCCAGCAGCTTAGAAATGCGGGGGGGGCGAGATACGCAGTATTTT.

This rearrangement joins TRBV9 to TRBJ1-2, with D maybe TRBD1 (5 bases). V was trimmed by 2 bases and J by 6 bases, leaving 11 bases between them. This CDR3 region has 13 residues. CDR1 and CDR2 from the germline V gene are SGDLS and YYNGEE. The CDR3, as DNA: TGTGCCAGCAGCGTGAGGAGGGGTGATGGCTACACCTTC. It translates to CASSVRRGDGYTF.

This sequence joins TRBV27 and TRBJ1-1, with 9 bases that match TRBD1. From germline, CDR1 is MNHEY and CDR2 SMNVEV (reference sequence). V was clipped by 6 bases and J by 3 bases; unmatched bases: 11. CDR3 length: 16 amino acids. CDR3 DNA: TGTGCCAGCAGCAGAGGGACAGGGAAGGCTGACACTGAAGCTTTCTTT. Protein product: CASSRGTGKADTEAFF.

J is TRBJ2-5 and V is TRBV27, with 7 bases identical to TRBD2. The CDR3 loop spans 18 amino acids. V shed 0 bases and J 5 bases; nucleotides not matched to a gene: 15. Germline CDR1 MNHEY, CDR2 SMNVEV (reference sequence). The CDR3 is CASSLSAPGGGWAETQYF. The CDR3 bases are TGTGCCAGCAGTTTATCGGCTCCTGGGGGAGGGTGGGCGGAGACCCAGTACTTC.

This clone was found a few times. The J gene is TRBJ2-3, the V gene TRBV19, with 9 bases identical to TRBD1. CDR1 and CDR2 (germline): LNHDA, SQIVND (reference sequence). The CDR3 extends over 15 amino acids. Trimming took 3 bases from V and 4 from J; bases not matched to a gene: 5. The CDR3 DNA sequence: TGTGCCAGTAGTATTTGGACAGGGGTTGCAGATACGCAGTATTTT. Its translation: CASSIWTGVADTQYF.

The table lists this clone with a few counts. The chain recombines TRBV25-1 with TRBJ1-1; 12 nucleotides align to TRBD1. The length of the CDR3 is 14 residues. With V trimmed by 6 bases and J by 7 bases, 6 bases remained unmatched. CDR1 MGHDK and CDR2 SYGVNS come from the germline V gene. The CDR3 is CASRGTGGMVEAFF. The CDR3 coding sequence is TGTGCCAGCAGGGGGACAGGGGGCATGGTTGAAGCTTTCTTT.

The chain is built from TRBV18 and TRBJ1-1; a possible D gene is TRBD1 (5 bases). Germline loops: CDR1 KGHSH, CDR2 LQKENI. This CDR3 has 15 residues. The germline V and J ends were trimmed by 6 bases and 2 bases, with 16 bases remaining between them. This CDR3 is CASSTGTGGNTEAFF. The CDR3, as DNA: TGTGCCAGCTCTACCGGGACGGGAGGAAACACTGAAGCTTTCTTT.

The chain uses TRBV28 and TRBJ1-2; the D gene is possibly TRBD1 (6 bases). The CDR3 is made up of 17 amino acids. Trimming shortened V by 8 bases and J by 4 bases, and 26 bases separated the two germline ends. The V gene's germline CDR1 is MDHEN and CDR2 SYDVKM. Written as DNA, the CDR3 is TGTGCCAGCGAGACCCTAGGGGGAGCCCGCCACCCCTATGGCTACACCTTC. Residues: CASETLGGARHPYGYTF.

CDR3 amino acids: CAISALGGKVEQYF. CDR3 bases: TGTGCCATCAGTGCTTTAGGGGGTAAGGTCGAGCAGTACTTC. This chain links TRBV10-3 with TRBJ2-7; weak D call: TRBD1 (6 bases). The CDR3 is 14 residues long. Germline V lookup: CDR1 ENHRY, CDR2 SYGVKD. Trimming took 4 bases from V and 6 from J, leaving 16 bases between them.